This T cell receptor beta chain is from a study of cytomegalovirus exposure and HLA in healthy donors. The PCR ran on 60 Vbeta and 13 Jbeta primers. Libraries were prepared by immunoSEQ multiplex PCR; TCRdb keeps only in-frame clonotypes and omits some of them. Of approximately 240,000 clones listed, 82% were seen once; the top ten hold 5.4%. Germline V gives CDR1 SGHAT, CDR2 FQNNGV. V was pared by 4 bases and J by 2 bases, with 3 bases of the junction left unmatched. The CDR3 is 16 residues long. The V call is TRBV11-2, the J call TRBJ2-5; TRBD2 matches at 14 bases. Sequencing was performed on PBMCs. The TCR comes from a woman in her thirties or forties in good health and CMV-seropositive. In DNA form, the CDR3 reads TGTGCCAGCAGCTCCTGGACTAGCGGGGGGCAAGAGACCCAGTACTTC. Its translation: CASSSWTSGGQETQYF.